This TCR beta chain came from a study of blood T cell repertoires in COVID-19. Assay used: immunoSEQ multiplex PCR; TCRdb lists only in-frame clones, some missing. This table has about 440,000 clones, approximately 88% appearing once. The CDR3 spans 15 residues. Germline CDR1 and CDR2: SGDLS and YYNGEE. V was pared by 0 bases and J by 9 bases, with 16 bases between. Seattle's enrolled individuals joined amid active infection and were then monitored longitudinally. The rearrangement uses TRBV9 and TRBJ2-1; possible D gene TRBD2, 7 bases. Sequencing used peripheral blood. The receptor's source is a woman in her forties or fifties with COVID-19, enrolled during active disease. The chain's CDR3 is CASSVDGRGGGEQFF. The CDR3 region has the DNA TGTGCCAGCAGCGTAGATGGGAGGGGAGGGGGTGAGCAGTTCTTC.